The 30 T cell receptor beta chains in this list originate from one sample, sequenced in a study of blood T cell repertoires in COVID-19. Data came from immunoSEQ multiplex PCR; TCRdb stores just in-frame clones and leaves some out. The sample consists of 200,000 to 250,000 clones, 85% to 90% of them appearing once. What was sequenced was PBMCs or T cells enriched from blood (not recorded which). The source of these receptors is a man between 50 and 59 years old who had been exposed to COVID-19.

The chain recombines TRBV11-2 with TRBJ2-7, with TRBD1 matching 8 bases. V trimming: 3 bases; J trimming: 0 bases; junction bases outside the gene matches: 4. CDR1 is SGHAT and CDR2 is FQNNGV in the germline V gene. The CDR3 totals 15 residues. CDR3 sequence reads: CASSLRTGISYEQYF. The CDR3 coding sequence is TGTGCCAGCAGCTTGAGGACAGGGATCTCCTACGAGCAGTACTTC.

This clone was seen at least ten times. The chain carries TRBV24-1 and TRBJ2-2, with 8 nucleotides matching TRBD1. Per the germline V gene, CDR1 is KGHDR and CDR2 is SFDVKD. V shed 2 bases, J shed 5 bases, and the junction held 6 bases outside the gene matches. The length of the CDR3 is 16 residues. The CDR3 region is CATSDSTGARTGELFF. DNA of the CDR3: TGTGCCACCAGTGATTCGACAGGGGCGAGGACCGGGGAGCTGTTTTTT.

The chain links TRBV19 to TRBJ2-1; 7 bases match TRBD2. The length of the CDR3 is 15 residues. The germline V gene encodes CDR1 LNHDA and CDR2 SQIVND (reference sequence). Losses at the gene ends were 4 bases for V and 4 bases for J; bases not matched to a gene: 7. For the CDR3, the DNA is TGTGCCAGTAGTAAGGACCAGCGGGGATACAATGAGCAGTTCTTC. This sequence encodes CASSKDQRGYNEQFF.

The V gene is TRBV27, the J gene TRBJ2-7; perhaps TRBD1 as D (5 bases). V was trimmed by 6 bases and J by 1 base, leaving 10 bases between them. The CDR3 runs 13 residues. Per the germline V gene, CDR1 is MNHEY and CDR2 is SMNVEV (reference sequence). The CDR3 loop reads CASRPTGSYEQYF. The CDR3 region has the DNA TGTGCCAGCAGACCTACAGGATCCTACGAGCAGTACTTC.

The gene calls are TRBV10-3 and TRBJ1-1; 12 positions agree with TRBD1. The V segment lost 0 bases and the J segment 8 bases; nucleotides outside the gene matches: 7. The V gene's germline CDR1 is ENHRY and CDR2 SYGVKD. The CDR3 covers 16 residues. The CDR3 here is CAISESTGQGAREAFF. The CDR3 nucleotides read TGTGCCATCAGTGAGTCGACGGGACAGGGGGCAAGGGAAGCTTTCTTT.

The chain uses TRBV24-1 and TRBJ2-3, with D maybe TRBD2 (7 bases). The V and J ends lost 5 bases and 3 bases respectively, with 14 bases between them. Per the germline V gene, CDR1 is KGHDR and CDR2 is SFDVKD. This CDR3 contains 15 residues. The CDR3 loop reads CATSVGGQRTDTQYF. DNA of the CDR3: TGTGCCACCAGTGTGGGGGGGCAACGGACAGATACGCAGTATTTT.

V is TRBV7-2 and J is TRBJ2-3; TRBD2 agrees at 8 bases. This CDR3 region has 15 residues. The J segment lost 3 bases and the V segment lost 0 bases, leaving 2 bases of the junction unmatched. Germline V gene data show CDR1 as SGHTA and CDR2 as FQGNSA. The CDR3 sequence is CASSLAAGGTDTQYF. DNA for the CDR3: TGTGCCAGCAGCTTAGCGGCGGGAGGAACAGATACGCAGTATTTT.

The V call is TRBV19, the J call TRBJ2-3; no clear D gene. There are 13 residues in the CDR3. V was shortened by 5 bases and J by 3 bases, with 9 bases between the two germline ends. Germline V CDR1 and CDR2: LNHDA, SQIVND (reference sequence). CDR3 in amino acids: CASSDLRTDTQYF. The DNA for the CDR3 is TGTGCCAGTAGTGATCTACGTACAGATACGCAGTATTTT.

Worth noting for this clone: A junction end diverges from the germline sequence, so it may reflect a read error. The rearrangement links TRBV3-1 (or the pseudogene TRBV3-2) to TRBJ2-2; D uncertain. Germline CDR1 reads LGHDT; CDR2 reads YNNKEL (reference sequence). The CDR3 totals 16 residues. The CDR3 sequence is CASSQAWKGDTGELFF. The DNA of the CDR3 is TGTGCCAGCAGTCAAGCGTGGAAAGGAGACACCGGGGAGCTGTTTTTT.

The chain carries TRBV18 and TRBJ2-2; TRBD1 aligns across 12 bases. Per the germline V gene, CDR1 is KGHSH and CDR2 is LQKENI. The CDR3 extends over 17 amino acids. The V and J ends lost 3 bases and 5 bases, in that order; junction bases with no gene match: 7. CDR3 sequence (DNA): TGTGCCAGCTCACCTGCCGGGACAGGGGGCGCAACCGGGGAGCTGTTTTTT. Translation: CASSPAGTGGATGELFF. The full variable domain, in which reference TRBV18 and TRBJ2-2 provide the parts outside the CDR3, is NAGVMQNPRHLVRRRGQEARLRCSPMKGHSHVYWYRQLPEEGLKFMVYLQKENIIDESGMPKERFSAEFPKEGPSILRIQQVVRGDSAAYFCASSPAGTGGATGELFFGEGSRLTVL.

This clone is a singleton in its sample. CDR3: CASSGGATDTQYF. CDR3 nucleotide sequence: TGTGCCTCGAGCGGGGGAGCCACAGATACGCAGTATTTT. The chain has TRBV24-1 and TRBJ2-3; 8 nucleotides agree with TRBD2. The CDR3 loop spans 13 amino acids. The germline CDR1 and CDR2 sequences are KGHDR and SFDVKD. V dropped 12 bases and J dropped 2; count of bases not matched to a gene: 6.

J is TRBJ1-2 and V is TRBV19; TRBD1 aligns across 9 bases. The germline gives CDR1 LNHDA, CDR2 SQIVND (reference sequence). The CDR3 consists of 16 residues. V lost 5 bases and J lost 4; bases outside the gene matches: 11. Here the CDR3 reads CASSSPGQGRGYGYTF. The CDR3 bases are TGTGCCAGTAGTTCCCCGGGACAGGGCAGGGGCTATGGCTACACCTTC.

This clone is a singleton in its sample. This chain uses TRBV28 with TRBJ1-2; the D is unclear. CDR1 MDHEN and CDR2 SYDVKM come from the germline V gene. This CDR3 comprises 12 residues. V lost 10 bases and J 4 bases, leaving 13 bases between the germline ends. CDR3 loop: CATQTPSYGYTF. CDR3 DNA: TGTGCCACCCAGACACCTTCCTATGGCTACACCTTC.

The chain combines TRBV4-1 with TRBJ1-2; the D is unclear. The ends were cut back, 0 bases at V and 8 bases at J, with 10 bases in the middle. The CDR3 is 13 amino acids. The V gene's germline CDR1 is MGHRA and CDR2 YSYEKL. CDR3 amino acids: CASSQDNPRGYTF. The DNA of the CDR3 is TGCGCCAGCAGCCAAGATAACCCGAGGGGCTACACCTTC.

V usage is TRBV19 and J usage is TRBJ1-3; D ambiguous. CDR1 and CDR2 from the germline V gene are LNHDA and SQIVND (reference sequence). The V gene lost 7 bases and the J gene lost 0 bases, with 10 bases spanning the gap. The CDR3 runs 14 residues. The CDR3 coding sequence is TGTGCCAGTACTAAGAGACACTCTGGAAACACCATATATTTT. It codes for CASTKRHSGNTIYF.

This clone was detected once. The J gene is TRBJ1-1, the V gene TRBV29-1; TRBD1 matches 7 bases. The germline gives CDR1 SQVTM, CDR2 ANQGSEA. The CDR3 consists of 13 residues. Trimming took 6 bases from V and 3 from J; bases not matched to a gene: 7. CDR3 residues: CSVDDRAHTEAFF. CDR3 in DNA: TGCAGCGTGGACGACAGGGCCCACACTGAAGCTTTCTTT.

The chain uses TRBV19 and TRBJ1-3, with D unresolved. V shed 6 bases and J shed 4 bases, with 7 bases lying between them. The CDR3 extends over 12 amino acids. Germline V lookup: CDR1 LNHDA, CDR2 SQIVND (reference sequence). The CDR3 DNA is TGTGCCAGTAGACCGAGCGGAAACACCATATATTTT. Translating gives CASRPSGNTIYF.

V usage is TRBV5-4 and J usage is TRBJ1-1; D is uncertain. The germline V and J ends were trimmed by 3 bases and 0 bases, with 15 bases remaining between them. The CDR3 totals 16 residues. Germline V gene sequence: CDR1 SGHNT, CDR2 YYREEE (reference sequence). In nucleotides, the CDR3 is TGTGCCAGCAGCTCGGGTGTGCGGGGTTTGAACACTGAAGCTTTCTTT. As protein: CASSSGVRGLNTEAFF.

This sequence joins TRBV28 and TRBJ2-7; tentatively, D is TRBD1 (5 bases). Germline CDR1 and CDR2: MDHEN and SYDVKM. V lost 5 bases and J 4 bases, leaving 9 bases between the germline ends. This CDR3 spans 12 amino acids. CDR3 DNA: TGTGCCAGCAGTCAGACAGTATACGAGCAGTACTTC. It yields the protein CASSQTVYEQYF.

The chain links TRBV6-5 to TRBJ1-5; possibly TRBD1 for D (5 bases). The CDR3 has 14 amino acids. Germline lookup yields CDR1 MNHEY and CDR2 SVGAGI. Trimming stripped 3 bases from V and 3 bases from J, with 9 bases between. CDR3 DNA sequence: TGTGCCAGCAGTTATGCAGGGTTCAATCAGCCCCAGCATTTT. As protein: CASSYAGFNQPQHF.

V usage is TRBV20-1 and J usage is TRBJ1-2, with 8 bases fitting TRBD1. Germline V gene lookup returns CDR1 DFQATT and CDR2 SNEGSKA (reference sequence). The CDR3 sequence is 18 residues long. The junction had 16 bases not matched to a gene; V was cut back by 3 bases and J by 1 base. The CDR3 bases are TGCAGTGCTAGTTGGCGCGGGAACCCAGGGGGCTTTAACTATGGCTACACCTTC. Protein product: CSASWRGNPGGFNYGYTF.

Remarks on this clone: Distinct nucleotide sequences in the sample also encode this CDR3. J is TRBJ1-4 and V is TRBV29-1, with D possibly matching TRBD1 (6 bases). This CDR3 has 13 residues. Germline lookup yields CDR1 SQVTM and CDR2 ANQGSEA. Trimming removed 5 bases at V and 0 bases at J, with 7 bases between. CDR3 protein: CSVSGATNEKLFF. The DNA of the CDR3 is TGCAGCGTTTCAGGGGCAACTAATGAAAAACTGTTTTTT.

Points on this clone: The same CDR3 is also encoded by other DNA sequences in this sample. This chain joins TRBV5-1 and TRBJ1-1, with 7 nucleotides matching TRBD1. The CDR3 is made up of 14 amino acids. In germline, CDR1 is SGHRS, CDR2 YFSETQ. The junction had 3 bases not matched to a gene; V was cut back by 3 bases and J by 1 base. The CDR3, as DNA: TGCGCCAGCAGCTCCGGGACAGCGAACACTGAAGCTTTCTTT. Translation gives CASSSGTANTEAFF.

The chain carries TRBV19 and TRBJ2-3, with TRBD1 matching over 8 bases. CDR1 and CDR2 from the germline V gene are LNHDA and SQIVND (reference sequence). This CDR3 contains 13 residues. V trimming: 10 bases; J trimming: 1 base; junction bases outside the gene matches: 4. CDR3 nucleotide sequence: TGTGCCACCGCGGACAGGGGCACAGATACGCAGTATTTT. It yields the protein CATADRGTDTQYF.

The chain uses TRBV27 and TRBJ2-3, with 7 bases aligning to TRBD1. This CDR3 has 13 residues. In germline, CDR1 is MNHEY, CDR2 SMNVEV (reference sequence). The V and J ends lost 5 bases and 5 bases, in that order; junction bases with no gene match: 4. The CDR3 loop is CASSMDRKDTQYF. The CDR3 DNA sequence: TGTGCCAGCAGTATGGACAGGAAAGATACGCAGTATTTT.

Worth noting for this clone: A read error may produce the germline difference seen at one junction end. The chain couples TRBV6-5 to TRBJ1-5; no clear D gene. The CDR3 length is 13 residues. Per the germline V gene, CDR1 is MNHEY and CDR2 is SVGAGI. The CDR3 protein is CASSYYLNHPQHF. CDR3 coding DNA: TGTGCCAGCAGTTATTATCTAAATCATCCCCAGCATTTT.

The rearrangement links TRBV4-2 to TRBJ1-1, with 8 bases lining up with TRBD1. The CDR3 has 16 residues. The germline gives CDR1 LGHNA, CDR2 YNFKEQ. J gave up 7 bases and V 5 bases, and 15 bases lay outside the gene matches. CDR3 nucleotides: TGTGCCAGCAGCAATCGACTAGACAGGGGAATTTATGAAGCTTTCTTT. It is translated as CASSNRLDRGIYEAFF.

The CDR3 DNA reads as TGTGCCAGCAGCTCACAGGGGTCAGTGGAGAAGGCTTTCTTT. As protein: CASSSQGSVEKAFF. The chain is built from TRBV7-3 and TRBJ1-1; 7 nucleotides agree with TRBD1. This CDR3 has 14 amino acids. V shed 4 bases, J shed 11 bases, and the junction held 13 bases outside the gene matches. The germline V gene has CDR1 SGHTA and CDR2 FQGTGA. The entire variable domain, with the rest obtained from reference TRBV7-3 and TRBJ1-1, is as follows: GAGVSQTPSNKVTEKGKYVELRCDPISGHTALYWYRQSLGQGPEFLIYFQGTGAADDSGLPNDRFFAVRPEGSVSTLKIQRTERGDSAVYLCASSSQGSVEKAFFGQGTRLTVV.

The chain joins TRBV12-3 or TRBV12-4 to TRBJ1-1, with a possible D match to TRBD1 (6 bases). V lost 6 bases and J lost 10, with 18 bases in between. The length of the CDR3 is 13 residues. The chain's CDR3 is CASRRWGREVAFF. Written as DNA, the CDR3 is TGTGCCAGCAGGAGGTGGGGGCGTGAAGTAGCTTTCTTT.

This chain uses TRBV2 with TRBJ1-4; perhaps TRBD1 as D (5 bases). V lost 10 bases, J lost 8 bases, and 20 bases lay in between. CDR3 length equals 14 residues. Germline CDR1 and CDR2: SNHLY and FYNNEI. The CDR3 region has the DNA TGTGCCACCAGGGAGCGGGCAGGCCGGGAAAAACTGTTTTTT. Its translation: CATRERAGREKLFF. The full variable domain, rest sourced from reference TRBV2 and TRBJ1-4, is EPEVTQTPSHQVTQMGQEVILRCVPISNHLYFYWYRQILGQKVEFLVSFYNNEISEKSEIFDDQFSVERPDGSNFTLKIRSTKLEDSAMYFCATRERAGREKLFFGSGTQLSVL.